The 29 T cell receptor beta chains in this list originate from one sample, sequenced in a study of CD8 T cells in Susac syndrome. Random-hexamer reverse transcription was applied to about 0.45 to 1 ug RNA. TCRdb re-derived calls from the immunoSEQ multiplex PCR reads in MiXCR, one entry per CDR3 protein. Of over 150,000 distinct CDR3 sequences listed, approximately 95% are singletons. Sequences were obtained from CD4+ T cells from PBMCs. All receptors derive from a human donor with Susac syndrome.

This clonotype has a single count. This chain links TRBV15 with TRBJ2-7; D is perhaps TRBD1 (6 bases). Trimming took off 0 bases at V and 4 bases at J, with 13 bases between the two ends. The CDR3 totals 15 residues. Germline CDR1 is LNHNV and CDR2 is YYDKDF (reference sequence). CDR3 residues: CATSREGTGFYEQYF. The CDR3 bases are TGTGCCACCAGCAGAGAGGGAACAGGGTTTTACGAGCAGTACTTC. Full variable domain (remainder filled in from reference TRBV15 and TRBJ2-7): DAMVIQNPRYQVTQFGKPVTLSCSQTLNHNVMYWYQQKSSQAPKLLFHYYDKDFNNEADTPDNFQSRRPNTSFCFLDIRSPGLGDTAMYLCATSREGTGFYEQYFGPGTRLTVT.

The V call is TRBV12-3 or TRBV12-4, the J call TRBJ2-7, with unresolved D. This CDR3 comprises 13 residues. The V and J ends lost 4 bases and 4 bases respectively, with 11 bases between them. The CDR3 coding sequence is TGTGCCAGCAGTTACCTCCACGGGTACGAGCAGTACTTC. It is translated as CASSYLHGYEQYF.

The chain is built from TRBV5-1 and TRBJ2-3; 10 bases align to TRBD2. The CDR3 runs 15 residues. Losses at the gene ends were 7 bases for V and 2 bases for J; bases not matched to a gene: 7. Germline V gene lookup returns CDR1 SGHRS and CDR2 YFSETQ. In DNA, the CDR3 is TGCGCCAGCGGGGCTAGCGGGAGCCACACAGATACGCAGTATTTT. Amino acids: CASGASGSHTDTQYF.

This chain joins TRBV29-1 and TRBJ1-4; D not resolved. With 3 bases removed from V and 6 bases from J, the gap between germline ends came to 5 bases. Germline loops: CDR1 SQVTM, CDR2 ANQGSEA. The CDR3 is 11 amino acids. DNA of the CDR3: TGCAGCGTTGACCGGGATGAAAAACTGTTTTTT. Protein product: CSVDRDEKLFF.

CDR3 in amino acids: CSVESGGRFF. The DNA of the CDR3 is TGCAGCGTTGAGTCTGGGGGGCGCTTTTTT. This chain links TRBV29-1 with TRBJ1-4; D might be TRBD1 (6 bases). Looked up from germline, CDR1 is SQVTM and CDR2 is ANQGSEA. The ends were cut back, 3 bases at V and 17 bases at J, with 13 bases in the middle. CDR3 length equals 10 residues.

The CDR3 here is CASSQPRSGANVLTF. The CDR3 DNA reads TGTGCCAGCAGCCAACCCCGGTCTGGGGCCAACGTCCTGACTTTC. The chain employs TRBV13 and TRBJ2-6; the D is unclear. V was trimmed by 5 bases and J by 1 base, leaving 9 bases between them. The CDR3 covers 15 residues. Looked up from germline, CDR1 is PRHDT and CDR2 is FYEKMQ (reference sequence).

This chain connects TRBV6-2 or TRBV6-3 to TRBJ1-5; TRBD1 is a possible D gene (5 bases). Germline-derived CDR1 and CDR2 are MNHEY and SVGEGT. V dropped 4 bases and J dropped 2 bases, with 9 bases sitting between them. The CDR3 runs 14 residues. The CDR3 bases are TGTGCCAGCAGTTCCAGGGTCGGCAATCAGCCCCAGCATTTT. As protein: CASSSRVGNQPQHF.

This sequence joins TRBV30 and TRBJ2-1; possibly TRBD1 for D (6 bases). Germline V CDR1 and CDR2: GTSNPN, SVGIG (reference sequence). The length of the CDR3 is 12 residues. With 5 bases removed from V and 12 bases from J, the gap between germline ends came to 17 bases. Written as DNA, the CDR3 is TGTGCCTGGGGACCCGACAGGACGGCGCAGTTCTTC. Protein: CAWGPDRTAQFF. Looking up the rest from reference TRBV30 and TRBJ2-1 gives the full variable domain: SQTIHQWPATLVQPVGSPLSLECTVEGTSNPNLYWYRQAAGRGLQLLFYSVGIGQISSEVPQNLSASRPQDRQFILSSKKLLLSDSGFYLCAWGPDRTAQFFGPGTRLTVL.

The chain has TRBV12-3 or TRBV12-4 and TRBJ2-1; D ambiguous. CDR3 size: 15 residues. Trimming stripped 4 bases from V and 6 bases from J, with 16 bases between. The CDR3 nucleotides read TGTGCCAGCAGTTCCGACTCCCCATACACCAATGAGCAGTTCTTC. Protein: CASSSDSPYTNEQFF.

The V gene is TRBV30, the J gene TRBJ2-7, with 7 nucleotides matching TRBD1. Trimming took 8 bases from V and 0 from J; bases not matched to a gene: 7. CDR1 is GTSNPN and CDR2 is SVGIG in the germline V gene (reference sequence). The CDR3 is 13 residues long. The CDR3 region has the DNA TGTGCCAGCTGGGACAGCCTCTCCTACGAGCAGTACTTC. This translates into CASWDSLSYEQYF.

V gene TRBV3-1 combines with J gene TRBJ2-7; D is undetermined. Germline V gene lookup returns CDR1 LGHDT and CDR2 YNNKEL (reference sequence). Trimming removed 1 base at V and 6 bases at J, with 10 bases between. The CDR3 loop spans 13 amino acids. The DNA for the CDR3 is TGTGCCAGCAGCCAAGGGCTTTCCGCCGAGCAGTACGTC. It codes for CASSQGLSAEQYV.

The chain links TRBV9 to TRBJ2-3; D is unclear. The CDR3 contains 15 residues. Germline lookup yields CDR1 SGDLS and CDR2 YYNGEE. Trimming pared 0 bases from V and 2 bases from J, leaving 10 bases between. CDR3 bases: TGTGCCAGCAGCGTAGGATCCGTCGACACAGATACGCAGTATTTT. It translates to CASSVGSVDTDTQYF.

The chain recombines TRBV20-1 with TRBJ2-1, with 12 bases identical to TRBD1. Germline V gene sequence: CDR1 DFQATT, CDR2 SNEGSKA (reference sequence). The V segment lost 6 bases and the J segment 5 bases; nucleotides outside the gene matches: 5. CDR3 length: 14 amino acids. CDR3 DNA: TGCAGTGCCCAGGGACAGGGGGCGGACAATGAGCAGTTCTTC. Translated: CSAQGQGADNEQFF.

The chain employs TRBV9 and TRBJ1-3; tentatively, D is TRBD1 (6 bases). V lost 4 bases to trimming and J lost 4 bases, with 12 bases between them. CDR3 length: 14 amino acids. Per the germline V gene, CDR1 is SGDLS and CDR2 is YYNGEE. CDR3 nucleotides: TGTGCCAGCAGCCTCCCTGGACAGGGAAACACCATATATTTT. It is translated as CASSLPGQGNTIYF.

The chain links TRBV28 to TRBJ2-4, with a tentative D call TRBD2 (6 bases). V dropped 6 bases and J dropped 6 bases, with 33 bases sitting between them. The CDR3 sequence is 20 residues long. Germline-derived CDR1 and CDR2 are MDHEN and SYDVKM. CDR3 loop: CASSFQPLSTWGVEVNIQYF. As DNA, the CDR3 is TGTGCCAGCAGCTTTCAACCTCTCTCAACCTGGGGGGTCGAGGTAAACATTCAGTACTTC.

A few counts support this clonotype. V is TRBV6-1 and J is TRBJ1-2; no clear D gene. The length of the CDR3 is 14 residues. Trimming stripped 6 bases from V and 6 bases from J, with 17 bases between. The germline CDR1 and CDR2 sequences are MNHNS and SASEGT. The CDR3 nucleotides are TGTGCCAGCAGCCCGCCAGGTCGCCCGGATGGCTACACCTTC. Its protein product is CASSPPGRPDGYTF.

The CDR3 loop reads CASSLGTSGGNQETQYF. DNA for the CDR3: TGTGCCAGCAGCTTGGGGACTAGCGGGGGGAACCAAGAGACCCAGTACTTC. The chain employs TRBV5-4 and TRBJ2-5; 14 bases agree with TRBD2. Germline V gene data show CDR1 as SGHNT and CDR2 as YYREEE (reference sequence). V trimming: 0 bases; J trimming: 0 bases; junction bases outside the gene matches: 1. The CDR3 is 17 amino acids.

This chain links TRBV30 with TRBJ2-1; possible D gene TRBD1, 5 bases. Trimming left V 0 bases short and J 9 bases short, with 15 bases between. Germline V CDR1 and CDR2: GTSNPN, SVGIG (reference sequence). CDR3 length: 14 residues. Here the CDR3 reads CAWSVQQVWGEQFF. The CDR3 region has the DNA TGTGCCTGGAGTGTACAACAGGTCTGGGGTGAGCAGTTCTTC.

The chain employs TRBV19 and TRBJ2-7; D is ambiguous. The ends were cut back, 11 bases at V and 0 bases at J, with 14 bases in the middle. Looked up from germline, CDR1 is LNHDA and CDR2 is SQIVND (reference sequence). The length of the CDR3 is 13 residues. The CDR3 reads CAVGSRSSYEQYF. CDR3 DNA sequence: TGTGCCGTCGGCAGCAGGAGCTCCTACGAGCAGTACTTC.

This clonotype came up once. This rearrangement joins TRBV14 to TRBJ2-5; no clear D gene. Germline lookup yields CDR1 SGHDN and CDR2 FVKESK. The V end was cut by 1 base, the J end by 4 bases, with 10 bases between. The CDR3 is 14 residues long. Here the CDR3 reads CASSQGDRPETQYF. The DNA for the CDR3 is TGTGCCAGCAGCCAAGGAGATCGGCCAGAGACCCAGTACTTC.

V gene TRBV6-5 combines with J gene TRBJ1-2; the D gene is possibly TRBD1 (6 bases). V was trimmed by 6 bases and J by 4 bases, leaving 12 bases between them. Germline V gene data show CDR1 as MNHEY and CDR2 as SVGAGI. The CDR3 covers 13 residues. CDR3 coding DNA: TGTGCCAGCAGCCGCGGACAGATCTATGGCTACACCTTC. Its translation is CASSRGQIYGYTF.

This clonotype was seen just once. The chain links TRBV29-1 to TRBJ1-2; perhaps TRBD1 as D (6 bases). V shed 2 bases and J shed 8 bases, with 15 bases lying between them. Germline V lookup: CDR1 SQVTM, CDR2 ANQGSEA. The CDR3 runs 13 residues. The CDR3 protein is CSVEQQGSGGYTF. The CDR3, as DNA: TGCAGCGTTGAACAACAGGGTTCGGGCGGCTACACCTTC.

In its sample, this clonotype was seen once. The chain employs TRBV24-1 and TRBJ2-1; 7 bases align to TRBD2. Germline values: CDR1 KGHDR, CDR2 SFDVKD. The CDR3 length is 16 residues. J lost 7 bases, V lost 2 bases, and 10 bases had no gene match. As DNA, the CDR3 is TGTGCCACCAGTGATTCCGGAAGCGGGAAGATGAATGAGCAGTTCTTC. This gives the protein CATSDSGSGKMNEQFF.

The gene calls are TRBV6-6 and TRBJ2-3; no definite D call. Trimming took off 2 bases at V and 6 bases at J, with 12 bases between the two ends. CDR3 size: 14 residues. Germline CDR1 MNHNY, CDR2 SVGAGI (reference sequence). CDR3 sequence: CASSYATPGDTQYF. The CDR3 region has the DNA TGTGCCAGCAGTTACGCTACCCCGGGTGATACGCAGTATTTT.

The sample holds one count of this clonotype. The rearrangement joins TRBV30 to TRBJ2-7; D gene uncertain. Germline V lookup: CDR1 GTSNPN, CDR2 SVGIG (reference sequence). The CDR3 has 13 amino acids. Trimming took off 3 bases at V and 7 bases at J, with 16 bases between the two ends. The CDR3 protein is CAWSERVNMEQYF. CDR3 sequence (DNA): TGTGCCTGGAGCGAACGGGTCAATATGGAGCAGTACTTC.

This clonotype has a single count. The chain carries TRBV30 and TRBJ1-1, with D tentatively TRBD1 (5 bases). The CDR3 is 13 amino acids. Germline CDR1 and CDR2: GTSNPN and SVGIG (reference sequence). V shed 5 bases and J shed 7 bases, with 17 bases lying between them. The CDR3 nucleotides are TGTGCCTGGTGTGGCAGGGACTCACTTGAAGCTTTCTTT. Protein sequence: CAWCGRDSLEAFF.

The V call is TRBV5-6, the J call TRBJ1-2; no reliable D call. Germline CDR1 and CDR2: SGHDT and YYEEEE. The CDR3 runs 16 residues. V lost 0 bases and J lost 4, with 16 bases in between. The CDR3 DNA sequence: TGTGCCAGCAGCTTGGAGGGCCTAGGGAATATCTATGGCTACACCTTC. It is translated as CASSLEGLGNIYGYTF. The entire variable domain, with the rest obtained from reference TRBV5-6 and TRBJ1-2, is as follows: DAGVTQSPTHLIKTRGQQVTLRCSPKSGHDTVSWYQQALGQGPQFIFQYYEEEERQRGNFPDRFSGHQFPNYSSELNVNALLLGDSALYLCASSLEGLGNIYGYTFGSGTRLTVV.

This chain joins TRBV9 and TRBJ2-1; 7 bases agree with TRBD1. This CDR3 is built from 14 residues. Germline lookup yields CDR1 SGDLS and CDR2 YYNGEE. Germline trimming cut 6 bases from V and 0 bases from J; bases unmatched to any gene: 3. DNA of the CDR3: TGTGCCAGCACCTGGACAGGCTCCTACAATGAGCAGTTCTTC. This gives the protein CASTWTGSYNEQFF.

V and J are TRBV11-2 and TRBJ2-1; 7 bases map to TRBD1. Unmatched junction bases numbered 5, after V lost 6 bases and J lost 3 bases. Germline V gene sequence: CDR1 SGHAT, CDR2 FQNNGV. This CDR3 spans 14 amino acids. The CDR3 DNA sequence: TGTGCCAGCAGGAGACAGGGCCTCTACAATGAGCAGTTCTTC. This gives the protein CASRRQGLYNEQFF. The full variable domain, its missing parts supplied by reference TRBV11-2 and TRBJ2-1, is EAGVAQSPRYKIIEKRQSVAFWCNPISGHATLYWYQQILGQGPKLLIQFQNNGVVDDSQLPKDRFSAERLKGVDSTLKIQPAKLEDSAVYLCASRRQGLYNEQFFGPGTRLTVL.